The rows below give T cell receptor beta chains drawn from one sample of a study of metastatic and nonmetastatic thyroid tumors. MiXCR re-clonotyped the PCR reads for TCRdb. Of 40,000 to 50,000 clones in the sample, around an eighth are singletons; the top ten hold 8.5% to 10%. Sequenced material: blood. All receptors derive from a male donor with papillary thyroid cancer or a benign thyroid nodule (not recorded which). Some clones in this sample may be carry-over from other donors' samples. Each CDR3 is given with its conserved first and last residue. The D gene is left open where the match is weak.

D gene	V gene	CDR3 length	J gene	CDR3 protein
NA	TRBV6-5	17	TRBJ1-2	CASSYRHRERPNYGYTF
NA	TRBV28	16	TRBJ2-1	CASSTKAGLPYNEQFF
NA	TRBV6-5	12	TRBJ2-7	CASSYLAYEQYF
NA	TRBV28	14	TRBJ1-1	CASSLRGANTEAFF
TRBD2	TRBV28	18	TRBJ2-1	CASSLMGSGISSYNEQFF
NA	TRBV6-2/TRBV6-3	12	TRBJ1-5	CASSFSNQPQHF
TRBD1	TRBV28	19	TRBJ1-4	CASSLWAGGGKATNEKLFF
NA	TRBV4-3	14	TRBJ2-7	CASSQGQVGSEQYF
TRBD1	TRBV27	16	TRBJ1-1	CASRWGQGAWDTEAFF
TRBD2	TRBV6-5	15	TRBJ2-1	CASSHPGLAMGQQFF
TRBD2	TRBV11-2	18	TRBJ2-3	CASSLGTSGRWGTDTQYF
NA	TRBV6-1	13	TRBJ1-5	CASSPGSIGAQHF
NA	TRBV9	13	TRBJ2-1	CASSVSYYNEQFF
NA	TRBV9	15	TRBJ2-3	CASSPYFGGTDTQYF
NA	TRBV6-5	17	TRBJ2-3	CASSYLEGGPSTDTQYF
NA	TRBV11-2	14	TRBJ2-1	CASSLTGARDEQFF
NA	TRBV6-1	15	TRBJ1-4	CASSLLWSAYEKLFF
NA	TRBV28	15	TRBJ1-2	CASSSGQASVYCYTF
NA	TRBV20-1	13	TRBJ2-7	CSARQGSFYEQYF
NA	TRBV12-3/TRBV12-4	21	TRBJ1-4	CASSLTTPWIRTPHNNEKLFF
NA	TRBV5-4	12	TRBJ2-1	CASSSRGYEQFF
NA	TRBV4-1	17	TRBJ1-2	CASSGPRDADFNYGYTF
NA	TRBV18	16	TRBJ2-2	CASSPPATGNTGELFF
NA	TRBV28	11	TRBJ2-3	CASSLGDTQYF
NA	TRBV14	15	TRBJ2-3	CASSQDFLGTDTQYF
TRBD1	TRBV5-5	16	TRBJ2-7	CASSLGAGQGFGEQYF
TRBD1	TRBV4-3	16	TRBJ2-7	CASSQGVDRGGNEQYF
NA	TRBV20-1	12	TRBJ2-7	CSADDGSYEQYF
NA	TRBV5-1	18	TRBJ2-7	CASSLAGRNAVDSYEQYF
NA	TRBV5-1	15	TRBJ1-1	CASRSLREMNTEAFF
NA	TRBV15	15	TRBJ1-1	CATSRDRGRNTEAFF
NA	TRBV12-3/TRBV12-4	14	TRBJ2-7	CASSPRETGYEQYF
NA	TRBV18	16	TRBJ2-3	CASSPQGLPGTDTQYF
TRBD1	TRBV30	14	TRBJ1-2	CAWGGQGAIYGYTF
TRBD1	TRBV7-6	18	TRBJ1-5	CASSLVAGGGYGNQPQHF
NA	TRBV5-1	15	TRBJ1-6	CASSVTGMSNSPLHF
TRBD2	TRBV30	14	TRBJ2-1	CACSVTSGRGEQFF
NA	TRBV11-2	13	TRBJ2-7	CASRQGGGHEQYF
TRBD1	TRBV20-1	17	TRBJ1-6	CSARDPRQGAYNSPLHF
NA	TRBV6-2/TRBV6-3	16	TRBJ2-6	CASSRGSLSGANVLTF
NA	TRBV20-1	17	TRBJ1-2	CSAQIRADSISNYGYTF